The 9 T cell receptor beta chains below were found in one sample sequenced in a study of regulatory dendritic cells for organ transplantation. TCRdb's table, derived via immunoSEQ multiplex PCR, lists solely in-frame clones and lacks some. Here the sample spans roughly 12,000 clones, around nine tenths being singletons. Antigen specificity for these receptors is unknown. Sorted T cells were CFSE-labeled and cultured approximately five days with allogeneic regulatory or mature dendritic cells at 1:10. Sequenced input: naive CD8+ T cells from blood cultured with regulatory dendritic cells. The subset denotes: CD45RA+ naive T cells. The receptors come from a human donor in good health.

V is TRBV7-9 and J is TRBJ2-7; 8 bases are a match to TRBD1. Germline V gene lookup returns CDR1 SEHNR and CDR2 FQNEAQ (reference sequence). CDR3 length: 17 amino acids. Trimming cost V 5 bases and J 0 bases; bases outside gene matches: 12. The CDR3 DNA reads TGTGCCAGCAGCCCCGAAAGGACAGGGAGCTCCTCCTACGAGCAGTACTTC. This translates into CASSPERTGSSSYEQYF.

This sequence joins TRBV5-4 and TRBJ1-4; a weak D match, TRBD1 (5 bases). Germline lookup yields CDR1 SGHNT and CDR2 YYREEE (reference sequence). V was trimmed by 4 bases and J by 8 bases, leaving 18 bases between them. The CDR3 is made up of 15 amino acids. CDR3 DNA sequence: TGTGCCAGCAGCCATGACCCGGGGGTAGGAGAAAAACTGTTTTTT. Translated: CASSHDPGVGEKLFF.

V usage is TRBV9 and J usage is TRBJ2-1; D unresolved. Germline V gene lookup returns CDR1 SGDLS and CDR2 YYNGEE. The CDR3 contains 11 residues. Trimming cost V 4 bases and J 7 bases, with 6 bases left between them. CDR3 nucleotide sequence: TGTGCCAGCAGCACTGGGAATGAGCAGTTCTTC. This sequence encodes CASSTGNEQFF. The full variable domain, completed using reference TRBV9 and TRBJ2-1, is DSGVTQTPKHLITATGQRVTLRCSPRSGDLSVYWYQQSLDQGLQFLIQYYNGEERAKGNILERFSAQQFPDLHSELNLSSLELGDSALYFCASSTGNEQFFGPGTRLTVL.

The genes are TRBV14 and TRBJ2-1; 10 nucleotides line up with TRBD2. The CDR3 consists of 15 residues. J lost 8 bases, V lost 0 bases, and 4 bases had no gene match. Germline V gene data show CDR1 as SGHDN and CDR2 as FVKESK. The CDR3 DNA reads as TGTGCCAGCAGCCAAGAGACTAGCGGGTTTGATGAGCAGTTCTTC. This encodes CASSQETSGFDEQFF.

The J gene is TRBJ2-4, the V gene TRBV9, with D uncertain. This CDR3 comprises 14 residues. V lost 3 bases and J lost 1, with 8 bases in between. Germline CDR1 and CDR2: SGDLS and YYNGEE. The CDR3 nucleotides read TGTGCCAGCAGCGGAGAGAGTGCCAAAAACATTCAGTACTTC. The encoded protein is CASSGESAKNIQYF.

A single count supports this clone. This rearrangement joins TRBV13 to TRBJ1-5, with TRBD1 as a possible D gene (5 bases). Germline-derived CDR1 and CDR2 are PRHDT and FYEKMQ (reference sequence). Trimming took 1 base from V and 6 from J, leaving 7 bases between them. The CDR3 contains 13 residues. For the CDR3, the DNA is TGTGCCAGCAGCTTAGAGAGGGGTCAGCCCCAGCATTTT. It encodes CASSLERGQPQHF.

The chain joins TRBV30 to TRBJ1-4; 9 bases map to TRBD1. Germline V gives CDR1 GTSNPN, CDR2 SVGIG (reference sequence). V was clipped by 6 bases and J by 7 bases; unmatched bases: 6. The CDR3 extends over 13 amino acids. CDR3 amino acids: CACAGQGGEKLFF. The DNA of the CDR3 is TGTGCCTGCGCGGGACAGGGAGGTGAAAAACTGTTTTTT.

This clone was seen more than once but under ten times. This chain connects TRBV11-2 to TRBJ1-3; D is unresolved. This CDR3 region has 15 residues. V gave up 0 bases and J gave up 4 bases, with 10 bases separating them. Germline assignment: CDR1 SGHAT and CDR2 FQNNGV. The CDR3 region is CASSLEGRLGNTIYF. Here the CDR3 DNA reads TGTGCCAGCAGCTTAGAGGGAAGACTCGGAAACACCATATATTTT.

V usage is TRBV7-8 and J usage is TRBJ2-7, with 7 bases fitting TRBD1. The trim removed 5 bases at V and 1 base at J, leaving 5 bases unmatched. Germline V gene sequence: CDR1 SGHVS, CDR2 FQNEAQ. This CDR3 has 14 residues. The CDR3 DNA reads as TGTGCCAGCAGCCCCCGACAGGGATCCTACGAGCAGTACTTC. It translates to CASSPRQGSYEQYF.